This T cell receptor (beta chain) was found in a study of a mutant IDH1 vaccine in newly diagnosed glioma. On the study more broadly: Eight vaccine doses were administered to patients at weeks 1, 3, 5, 7, 11, 15, 19 and 23. Sex among treated patients split about 60% male, 37.5% female; mean age was approximately 41 years. General study findings and limits: Changes in the top peripheral T cell clonotypes seemingly had no bearing on pseudoprogression.

This table comes from immunoSEQ multiplex PCR, and its TCRdb copy is limited to in-frame clones, with some not included. The sample lists about 60,000 clones, 70% to 85% occurring once. Time point reported: week 11, during vaccination. The study gave 300 ug of mutant IDH1 20-mer peptide per vaccine dose, with topical imiquimod. Looked up from germline, CDR1 is SGHAT and CDR2 is FQDESV (reference sequence). The CDR3 totals 14 residues. Trimming pared 5 bases from V and 0 bases from J, leaving 10 bases between. Details on this clone: No antigen is known for it.

The chain combines TRBV11-1 with TRBJ2-5, with D perhaps given as TRBD1 or TRBD2 (5 bases each). Specimen: PBMCs, collected from a glioma patient whose treatment included an IDH1 peptide vaccine. The receptor was derived from a man aged 30 to 39 with glioma. CDR3 in amino acids: CASSLGTHQETQYF. The CDR3 bases are TGTGCCAGCAGCCTCGGGACCCACCAAGAGACCCAGTACTTC.